Below are 15 T cell receptor beta chains sequenced from a single sample in a study of cytomegalovirus exposure and HLA in healthy donors. In the PCR, 60 Vbeta and 13 Jbeta primers were used. TCRdb keeps only in-frame clones here, not all; method: immunoSEQ multiplex PCR. This table holds about 71,000 clones, approximately 67% found once. Sequencing was carried out using PBMCs. These receptors all come from a man between 35 and 55 years old in good health and CMV-seropositive.

This clone was counted between two and nine times. This chain connects TRBV6-1 to TRBJ1-1; 7 bases fit TRBD1. Germline assignment: CDR1 MNHNS and CDR2 SASEGT. The CDR3 contains 15 residues. V gave up 9 bases and J gave up 1 base; unmatched junction bases: 11. The CDR3 is CASRDGQVENTEAFF. CDR3 bases: TGTGCCAGTCGAGACGGACAGGTTGAGAACACTGAAGCTTTCTTT.

This clone was observed a single time. The chain uses TRBV5-1 and TRBJ1-1; 7 nucleotides match TRBD1. J was trimmed by 2 bases and V by 2 bases; bases with no gene match: 6. CDR1 is SGHRS, CDR2 YFSETQ, per germline. This CDR3 comprises 15 residues. CDR3 sequence (DNA): TGCGCCAGCAGCTTAGGCGGGACAGACAACACTGAAGCTTTCTTT. It translates to CASSLGGTDNTEAFF.

This clone showed up just a few times. The genes are TRBV10-3 and TRBJ2-7; TRBD2 matches 13 bases. Germline V CDR1 and CDR2: ENHRY, SYGVKD. CDR3 length: 17 residues. The ends lost 2 bases at V and 1 base at J; junction bases unmatched: 5. The CDR3 reads CAISEPEGLAGSYEQYF. The DNA of the CDR3 is TGTGCCATCAGTGAGCCCGAGGGACTAGCGGGGTCCTACGAGCAGTACTTC.

V is TRBV5-1 and J is TRBJ2-5; D gene uncertain. Looked up from germline, CDR1 is SGHRS and CDR2 is YFSETQ. V was shortened by 1 base and J by 5 bases, with 12 bases between the two germline ends. The CDR3 contains 14 residues. CDR3 nucleotides: TGCGCCAGCAGCTTGCTGGCAGGTGCGGAGACCCAGTACTTC. Translated: CASSLLAGAETQYF.

V gene TRBV29-1 combines with J gene TRBJ1-1; 10 positions match TRBD1. The length of the CDR3 is 13 residues. Germline V lookup: CDR1 SQVTM, CDR2 ANQGSEA. The V segment lost 7 bases and the J segment 7 bases; nucleotides outside the gene matches: 9. This CDR3 is CSAPGTGAFEAFF. The CDR3 bases are TGCAGCGCCCCCGGGACAGGGGCCTTTGAAGCTTTCTTT.

The chain links TRBV30 to TRBJ2-2, with TRBD2 identical over 10 bases. Trimming removed 3 bases from V and 7 bases from J; junction bases left unmatched: 11. There are 16 residues in the CDR3. CDR1 is GTSNPN and CDR2 is SVGIG in the germline V gene (reference sequence). CDR3 bases: TGTGCCTGGAGGGGTCGGCTAGCGGGGGTCGGCGGGGAGCTGTTTTTT. Protein sequence: CAWRGRLAGVGGELFF.

The J gene is TRBJ2-1, the V gene TRBV11-3; D is possibly TRBD2 (7 bases). V was cut by 5 bases and J by 8 bases, with 10 bases left in between. This CDR3 region has 12 residues. CDR1 is SGHNT, CDR2 YENEEA, per germline. The CDR3 coding sequence is TGTGCCAGCAGCCGAGGGGGGGATGAGCAGTTCTTC. This encodes CASSRGGDEQFF.

The chain carries TRBV5-6 and TRBJ1-5; TRBD1 aligns across 9 bases. The germline CDR1 and CDR2 sequences are SGHDT and YYEEEE. The CDR3 totals 16 residues. J was trimmed by 7 bases and V by 2 bases; bases with no gene match: 10. This chain's CDR3 is CASSFLGQGSGQPQHF. The CDR3 DNA sequence: TGTGCCAGCAGCTTCCTCGGACAGGGGTCAGGCCAGCCCCAGCATTTT.

The chain links TRBV5-1 to TRBJ2-1; 8 bases line up with TRBD2. There are 16 residues in the CDR3. Germline assignment: CDR1 SGHRS and CDR2 YFSETQ. Unmatched junction bases numbered 10, after V lost 0 bases and J lost 8 bases. The CDR3 sequence is CASSLAAGGAIDEQFF. The CDR3, as DNA: TGCGCCAGCAGCTTGGCGGCCGGGGGGGCGATTGATGAGCAGTTCTTC.

The gene calls are TRBV6-5 and TRBJ2-3; D is perhaps TRBD1 (5 bases). The germline CDR1 and CDR2 sequences are MNHEY and SVGAGI. Trimming shortened V by 8 bases and J by 2 bases, and 11 bases separated the two germline ends. This CDR3 comprises 13 residues. As DNA, the CDR3 is TGTGCCAGCGCGAAAGGGGACACAGATACGCAGTATTTT. Its protein product is CASAKGDTDTQYF.

The chain links TRBV19 to TRBJ2-5, with no clear D. This CDR3 region has 13 residues. Germline lookup yields CDR1 LNHDA and CDR2 SQIVND (reference sequence). V lost 4 bases and J 0 bases, leaving 6 bases between the germline ends. Here the CDR3 DNA reads TGTGCCAGTAGTACTAGGTACCAAGAGACCCAGTACTTC. It is translated as CASSTRYQETQYF.

This clone was seen just once. The CDR3 is CASSTTEFYGYTF. The CDR3 coding sequence is TGTGCCAGCTCAACGACGGAGTTCTATGGCTACACCTTC. The V and J genes are TRBV18 and TRBJ1-2; D is ambiguous. CDR1 and CDR2 (germline): KGHSH, LQKENI. The CDR3 runs to 13 residues. Between the trimmed V and J ends, which lost 5 bases and 4 bases, there was a span of 11 bases. Together with reference TRBV18 and TRBJ1-2, the CDR3 gives the full variable domain: NAGVMQNPRHLVRRRGQEARLRCSPMKGHSHVYWYRQLPEEGLKFMVYLQKENIIDESGMPKERFSAEFPKEGPSILRIQQVVRGDSAAYFCASSTTEFYGYTFGSGTRLTVV.

In its sample, this clone was seen a few times. The J gene is TRBJ2-7, the V gene TRBV19, with D hard to call. The CDR3 sequence is 13 residues long. The ends were cut back, 5 bases at V and 3 bases at J, with 11 bases in the middle. Per the germline V gene, CDR1 is LNHDA and CDR2 is SQIVND (reference sequence). DNA for the CDR3: TGTGCCAGTAGTCCTCACGCGTACTACGAGCAGTACTTC. Amino acids: CASSPHAYYEQYF.

This rearrangement joins TRBV5-1 to TRBJ2-7; the D gene is possibly TRBD2 (5 bases). V was cut by 4 bases and J by 7 bases, with 15 bases left in between. The CDR3 is made up of 13 amino acids. Germline V gives CDR1 SGHRS, CDR2 YFSETQ. The CDR3 DNA reads TGCGCCAGCAGCCCTACGGGGTTGAGGGAGCAGTACTTC. Translating gives CASSPTGLREQYF. The variable domain in full, with the rest retrieved from reference TRBV5-1 and TRBJ2-7, is KAGVTQTPRYLIKTRGQQVTLSCSPISGHRSVSWYQQTPGQGLQFLFEYFSETQRNKGNFPGRFSGRQFSNSRSEMNVSTLELGDSALYLCASSPTGLREQYFGPGTRLTVT.

In its sample, this clone ranks as medium-sized (0.01 to 0.1%). V gene TRBV19 combines with J gene TRBJ1-3; D uncertain. V shed 5 bases and J shed 2 bases, with 13 bases lying between them. The CDR3 sequence is 15 residues long. Germline CDR1 and CDR2: LNHDA and SQIVND (reference sequence). This CDR3 is CASSPDGGTGNTIYF. CDR3 sequence (DNA): TGTGCCAGTAGTCCGGACGGAGGGACTGGAAACACCATATATTTT. Using reference TRBV19 and TRBJ1-3 for the parts outside the CDR3, the full variable domain is DGGITQSPKYLFRKEGQNVTLSCEQNLNHDAMYWYRQDPGQGLRLIYYSQIVNDFQKGDIAEGYSVSREKKESFPLTVTSAQKNPTAFYLCASSPDGGTGNTIYFGEGSWLTVV.